This T cell receptor (beta chain) appears in the sequencing data of a study of blood T cell repertoires in COVID-19. Study-level information: COVID-19 samples, acute and convalescent, were from the United States, Italy and Spain. The cDNA or gDNA used as material had been derived from T cells, B-cell-depleted T cells, or PBMCs.

Source study methods: Nucleated cell number was recorded as an estimate derived from reference gene primer amplification. Clones were sequenced by immunoSEQ multiplex PCR, and TCRdb holds only the in-frame ones, with some missing. V and J calls and clone size are as listed in that table; D and trimming were resolved from the DNA. The data contain just over 150,000 clones, about nine tenths of them singletons. CDR1 and CDR2 from the germline V gene are MNHNS and SASEGT. This CDR3 spans 15 amino acids. V gave up 0 bases and J gave up 5 bases, with 13 bases separating them. The TCR was taken from a woman between 65 and 79 years old with acute or convalescent COVID-19. The V call is TRBV6-1, the J call TRBJ1-1; TRBD1 is a possible D gene (6 bases). The sequencing input was peripheral blood. This CDR3 reads CASSEAGGAWTEAFF. The CDR3 region has the DNA TGTGCCAGCAGTGAAGCGGGGGGGGCTTGGACTGAAGCTTTCTTT.